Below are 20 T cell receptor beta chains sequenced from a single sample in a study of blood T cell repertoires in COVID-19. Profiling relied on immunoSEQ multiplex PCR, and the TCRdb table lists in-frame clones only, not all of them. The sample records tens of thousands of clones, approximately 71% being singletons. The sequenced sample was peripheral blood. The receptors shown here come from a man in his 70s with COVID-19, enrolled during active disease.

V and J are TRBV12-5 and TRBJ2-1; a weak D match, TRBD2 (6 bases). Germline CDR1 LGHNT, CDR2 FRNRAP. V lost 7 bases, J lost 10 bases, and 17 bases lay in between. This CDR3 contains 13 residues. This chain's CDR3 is CASAPEGEGEQFF. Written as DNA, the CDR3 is TGTGCTAGTGCCCCGGAGGGAGAGGGGGAGCAGTTCTTC. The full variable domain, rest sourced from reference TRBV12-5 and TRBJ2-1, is DARVTQTPRHKVTEMGQEVTMRCQPILGHNTVFWYRQTMMQGLELLAYFRNRAPLDDSGMPKDRFSAEMPDATLATLKIQPSEPRDSAVYFCASAPEGEGEQFFGPGTRLTVL.

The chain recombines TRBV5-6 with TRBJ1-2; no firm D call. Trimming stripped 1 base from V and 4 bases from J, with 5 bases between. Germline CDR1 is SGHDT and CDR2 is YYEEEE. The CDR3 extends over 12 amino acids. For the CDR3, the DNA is TGTGCCAGCAGCTTGTCGGGCTATGGCTACACCTTC. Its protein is CASSLSGYGYTF.

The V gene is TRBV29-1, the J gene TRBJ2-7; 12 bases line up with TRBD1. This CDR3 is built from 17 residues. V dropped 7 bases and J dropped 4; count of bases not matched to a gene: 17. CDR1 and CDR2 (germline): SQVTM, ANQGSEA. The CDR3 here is CSATPGQGAGGGYEQYF. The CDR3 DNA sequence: TGCAGCGCAACACCGGGACAGGGGGCGGGAGGAGGTTACGAGCAGTACTTC.

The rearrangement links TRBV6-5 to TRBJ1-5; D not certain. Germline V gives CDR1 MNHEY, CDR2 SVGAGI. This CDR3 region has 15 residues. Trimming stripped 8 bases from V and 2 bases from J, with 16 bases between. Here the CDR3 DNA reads TGTGCCAGCGATTCCGATCACTCGGGCAATCAGCCCCAGCATTTT. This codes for CASDSDHSGNQPQHF.

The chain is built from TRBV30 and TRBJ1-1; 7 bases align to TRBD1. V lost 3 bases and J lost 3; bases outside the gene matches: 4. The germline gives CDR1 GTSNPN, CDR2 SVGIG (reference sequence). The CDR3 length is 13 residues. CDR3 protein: CAWSGRGDTEAFF. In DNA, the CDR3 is TGTGCCTGGAGCGGCAGGGGGGACACTGAAGCTTTCTTT.

Here the CDR3 DNA reads TGTGCCAGCAGCCAAGACGGGGGGAGCAATCAGCCCCAGCATTTT. Its protein product is CASSQDGGSNQPQHF. The J gene is TRBJ1-5, the V gene TRBV3-1 (or the pseudogene TRBV3-2), with a weak D call TRBD1 (5 bases). Per the germline V gene, CDR1 is LGHDT and CDR2 is YNNKEL (reference sequence). The CDR3 runs 15 residues. V shed 0 bases and J shed 1 base, with 7 bases lying between them.

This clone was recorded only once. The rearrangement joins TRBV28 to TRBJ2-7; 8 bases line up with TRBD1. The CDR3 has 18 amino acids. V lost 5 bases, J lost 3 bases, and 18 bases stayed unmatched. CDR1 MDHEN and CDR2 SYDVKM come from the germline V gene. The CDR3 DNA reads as TGTGCCAGCAGTCCCTCCCCGACAGGGGCGTCCCTTGACTACGAGCAGTACTTC. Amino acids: CASSPSPTGASLDYEQYF.

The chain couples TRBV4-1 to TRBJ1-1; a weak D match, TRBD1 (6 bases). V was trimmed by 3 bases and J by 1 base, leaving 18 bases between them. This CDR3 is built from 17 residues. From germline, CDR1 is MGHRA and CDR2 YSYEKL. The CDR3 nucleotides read TGCGCCAGCAGCCACCATTCCCGCCCGGGACAGAACACTGAAGCTTTCTTT. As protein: CASSHHSRPGQNTEAFF.

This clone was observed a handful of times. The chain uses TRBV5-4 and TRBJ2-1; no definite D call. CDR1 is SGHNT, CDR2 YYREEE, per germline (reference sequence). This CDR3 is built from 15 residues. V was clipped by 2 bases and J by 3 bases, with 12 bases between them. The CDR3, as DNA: TGTGCCAGCAGCTTTAGTGCCGGCGGCTACAATGAGCAGTTCTTC. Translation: CASSFSAGGYNEQFF.

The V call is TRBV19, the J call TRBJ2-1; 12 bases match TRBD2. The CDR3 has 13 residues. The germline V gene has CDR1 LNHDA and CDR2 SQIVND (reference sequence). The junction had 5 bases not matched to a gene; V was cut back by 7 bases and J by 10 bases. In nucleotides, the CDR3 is TGTGCCAGTAAGGAACTAGCGGGAGGCGAGCAGTTCTTC. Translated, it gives CASKELAGGEQFF. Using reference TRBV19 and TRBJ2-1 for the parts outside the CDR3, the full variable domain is DGGITQSPKYLFRKEGQNVTLSCEQNLNHDAMYWYRQDPGQGLRLIYYSQIVNDFQKGDIAEGYSVSREKKESFPLTVTSAQKNPTAFYLCASKELAGGEQFFGPGTRLTVL.

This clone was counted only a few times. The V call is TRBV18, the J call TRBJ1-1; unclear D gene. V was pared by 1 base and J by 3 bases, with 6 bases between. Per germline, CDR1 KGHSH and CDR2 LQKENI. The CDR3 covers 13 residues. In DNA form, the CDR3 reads TGTGCCAGCTCACCACACCAGGACACTGAAGCTTTCTTT. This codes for CASSPHQDTEAFF.

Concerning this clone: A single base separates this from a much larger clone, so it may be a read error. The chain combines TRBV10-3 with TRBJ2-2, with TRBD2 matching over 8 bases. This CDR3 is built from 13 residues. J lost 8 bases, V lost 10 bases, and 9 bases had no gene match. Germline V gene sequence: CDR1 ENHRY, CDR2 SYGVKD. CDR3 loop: CATNGGASGELFF. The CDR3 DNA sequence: TGTGCCACCAACGGGGGGGCATCGGGGGAGCTGTTTTTT.

CDR3 bases: TGTGCCAGCAGTCTGGAACTAGCGCGTTCCTACGAGCAGTACTTC. The encoded protein is CASSLELARSYEQYF. This rearrangement joins TRBV2 to TRBJ2-7; 7 nucleotides agree with TRBD2. From germline, CDR1 is SNHLY and CDR2 FYNNEI. CDR3 size: 15 residues. Trimming at V came to 5 bases and at J to 1 base, leaving 8 bases not matched to a gene.

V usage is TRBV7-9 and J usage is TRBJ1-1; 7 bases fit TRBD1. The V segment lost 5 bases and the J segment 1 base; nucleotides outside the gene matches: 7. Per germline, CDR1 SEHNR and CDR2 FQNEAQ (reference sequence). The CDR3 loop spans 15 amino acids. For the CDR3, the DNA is TGTGCCAGCAGCATAGGGGACAGTCGGAACACTGAAGCTTTCTTT. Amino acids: CASSIGDSRNTEAFF.

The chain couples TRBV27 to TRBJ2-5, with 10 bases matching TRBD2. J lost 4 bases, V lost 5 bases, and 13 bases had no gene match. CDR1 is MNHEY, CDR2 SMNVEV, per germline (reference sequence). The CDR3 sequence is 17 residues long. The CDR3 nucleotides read TGTGCCAGCAGTCCCAAGGGGCTAGCGGGAGTGGGAGAGACCCAGTACTTC. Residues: CASSPKGLAGVGETQYF.

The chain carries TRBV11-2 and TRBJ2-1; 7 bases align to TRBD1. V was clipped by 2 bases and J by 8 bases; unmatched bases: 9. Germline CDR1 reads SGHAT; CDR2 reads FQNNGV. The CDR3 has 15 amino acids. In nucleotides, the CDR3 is TGTGCCAGCAGCTTATGGGGACAGTCGAATTATGAGCAGTTCTTC. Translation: CASSLWGQSNYEQFF.

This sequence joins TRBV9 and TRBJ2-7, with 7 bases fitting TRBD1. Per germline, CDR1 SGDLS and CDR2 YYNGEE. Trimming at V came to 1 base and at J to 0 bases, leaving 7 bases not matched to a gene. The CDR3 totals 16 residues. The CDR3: CASSVIGQASSYEQYF. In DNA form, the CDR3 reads TGTGCCAGCAGCGTAATTGGACAGGCGAGCTCCTACGAGCAGTACTTC.

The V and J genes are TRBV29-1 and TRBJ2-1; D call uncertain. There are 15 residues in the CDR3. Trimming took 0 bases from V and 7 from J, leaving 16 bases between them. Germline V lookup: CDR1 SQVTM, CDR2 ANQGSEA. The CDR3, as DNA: TGCAGCGTTGAAGACGCCAATAGGTCCGGGAATGAGCAGTTCTTC. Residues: CSVEDANRSGNEQFF.

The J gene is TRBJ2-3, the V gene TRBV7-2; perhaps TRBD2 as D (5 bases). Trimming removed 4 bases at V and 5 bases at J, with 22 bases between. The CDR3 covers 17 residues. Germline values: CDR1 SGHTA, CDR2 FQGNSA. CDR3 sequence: CASSSPPSRGPLDTQYF. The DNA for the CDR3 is TGTGCCAGCAGCTCTCCCCCGTCGAGAGGGCCTTTAGATACGCAGTATTTT.

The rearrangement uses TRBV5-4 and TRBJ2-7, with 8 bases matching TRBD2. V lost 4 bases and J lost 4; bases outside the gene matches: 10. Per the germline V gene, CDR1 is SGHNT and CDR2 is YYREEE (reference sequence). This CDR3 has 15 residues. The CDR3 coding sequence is TGTGCCAGCAGCCGGACTAGCAAGGGAGAGTACGAGCAGTACTTC. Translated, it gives CASSRTSKGEYEQYF.